The 28 T cell receptor beta chains below were found in one sample sequenced in a study of persistence of HIV-infected CD4 T cells. These receptors have no identified antigens. Anti-CD3/anti-CD28 beads served as a nonspecific positive control stimulus. CD4+ T cells upregulating both CD40 ligand and CD69 were sorted as responding cells. The libraries were made with immunoSEQ version 4 in survey mode. Only in-frame clones appear in the TCRdb table, and some are missing; sequencing was by immunoSEQ multiplex PCR. The sample yields tens of thousands of clones, 88% seen once. The source material was CD4+ T cells sorted from PBMCs after approximately 19-hour stimulation, sampled from a patient who received antiretroviral therapy. The origin of the receptors is an adult woman with HIV who was CMV-seropositive.

V usage is TRBV24-1 and J usage is TRBJ2-1; TRBD1 aligns across 12 bases. CDR3 size: 15 residues. In germline, CDR1 is KGHDR, CDR2 SFDVKD. V lost 2 bases to trimming and J lost 9 bases; unmatched junction nucleotides: 4. The CDR3, as DNA: TGTGCCACCAGTGATTCGGGACAGGGGGCGACTGAGCAGTTCTTC. Protein: CATSDSGQGATEQFF.

V and J are TRBV21-1 and TRBJ1-1. TRBV21-1 represents a pseudogene. CDR3 size: 11 residues. The CDR3 protein is CASLLDTEAFF. CDR3 in DNA: TGTGCCAGCCTTTTAGACACTGAAGCTTTCTTT.

This chain joins TRBV12-5 and TRBJ1-1, with unresolved D. The CDR3 is 10 amino acids. The V gene lost 10 bases and the J gene lost 9 bases, with 12 bases spanning the gap. Looked up from germline, CDR1 is LGHNT and CDR2 is FRNRAP. The CDR3 spells CATAGSQAFF. The CDR3 DNA follows: TGTGCTACTGCTGGAAGCCAAGCTTTCTTT.

This chain links TRBV2 with TRBJ1-1; the D is unclear. This CDR3 has 13 amino acids. V was cut by 8 bases and J by 3 bases, with 13 bases left in between. In germline, CDR1 is SNHLY, CDR2 FYNNEI. CDR3 in DNA: TGTGCCAGCGTCGACCGCATATACACTGAAGCTTTCTTT. This codes for CASVDRIYTEAFF.

The gene calls are TRBV2 and TRBJ1-5; D not resolved. Trimming left V 7 bases short and J 2 bases short, with 12 bases between. This CDR3 is 14 amino acids long. CDR1 is SNHLY and CDR2 is FYNNEI in the germline V gene. CDR3 bases: TGTGCCAGCACCGCCGGCCCGGGCAATCAGCCCCAGCATTTT. Translating gives CASTAGPGNQPQHF. Using reference TRBV2 and TRBJ1-5 for the parts outside the CDR3, the full variable domain is EPEVTQTPSHQVTQMGQEVILRCVPISNHLYFYWYRQILGQKVEFLVSFYNNEISEKSEIFDDQFSVERPDGSNFTLKIRSTKLEDSAMYFCASTAGPGNQPQHFGDGTRLSIL.

V usage is TRBV5-1 and J usage is TRBJ1-6; D remains unclear. The V gene's germline CDR1 is SGHRS and CDR2 YFSETQ. Trimming cost V 0 bases and J 11 bases, with 6 bases left between them. CDR3 length equals 12 residues. CDR3 loop: CASSLEGPPLHF. As DNA, the CDR3 is TGCGCCAGCAGCTTGGAAGGGCCACCCCTCCACTTT.

This chain links TRBV6-5 with TRBJ1-4; D gene uncertain. Germline V CDR1 and CDR2: MNHEY, SVGAGI. The CDR3 totals 13 residues. Trimming cost V 8 bases and J 4 bases, with 11 bases left between them. Here the CDR3 reads CASSRAINEKLFF. The CDR3 DNA sequence: TGTGCCAGCTCCAGAGCGATTAATGAAAAACTGTTTTTT.

The chain uses TRBV25-1 and TRBJ1-4, with 8 bases matching TRBD1. Germline trimming cut 2 bases from V and 12 bases from J; bases unmatched to any gene: 11. Germline values: CDR1 MGHDK, CDR2 SYGVNS. The CDR3 is made up of 15 amino acids. This CDR3 is CASSEEWTGSRELFF. CDR3 DNA: TGTGCCAGCAGTGAAGAGTGGACAGGGAGTAGGGAACTGTTTTTT.

This chain uses TRBV7-3 with TRBJ1-2, with 9 bases fitting TRBD1. V lost 0 bases to trimming and J lost 3 bases; unmatched junction nucleotides: 14. The CDR3 has 19 amino acids. The germline gives CDR1 SGHTA, CDR2 FQGTGA. The CDR3 loop is CASSLTRPPGTGNDYGYTF. CDR3 in DNA: TGTGCCAGCAGCTTAACCCGCCCCCCAGGGACAGGGAATGACTATGGCTACACCTTC. Full variable domain (outside the CDR3, taken from reference TRBV7-3 and TRBJ1-2): GAGVSQTPSNKVTEKGKYVELRCDPISGHTALYWYRQSLGQGPEFLIYFQGTGAADDSGLPNDRFFAVRPEGSVSTLKIQRTERGDSAVYLCASSLTRPPGTGNDYGYTFGSGTRLTVV.

V gene TRBV6-5 combines with J gene TRBJ1-1, with D possibly TRBD1 on 5 matching bases. V was clipped by 6 bases and J by 2 bases, with 13 bases between them. The CDR3 is 14 residues long. Germline-derived CDR1 and CDR2 are MNHEY and SVGAGI. In DNA form, the CDR3 reads TGTGCCAGCAGAAGGGGACGGCTAAACACTGAAGCTTTCTTT. This gives the protein CASRRGRLNTEAFF.

This rearrangement joins TRBV12-3 or TRBV12-4 to TRBJ1-6, with D hard to call. Trimming left V 1 base short and J 7 bases short, with 5 bases between. The length of the CDR3 is 13 residues. The CDR3 region is CASSLGENSPLHF. CDR3 sequence (DNA): TGTGCCAGCAGTTTAGGTGAGAATTCACCCCTCCACTTT.

In its sample, this clone was seen a few times. The chain has TRBV6-6 and TRBJ2-7; D is ambiguous. Germline CDR1 is MNHNY and CDR2 is SVGAGI (reference sequence). V lost 5 bases, J lost 3 bases, and 11 bases lay in between. The CDR3 is made up of 13 amino acids. The CDR3 reads CASSLQNNYEQYF. In nucleotides, the CDR3 is TGTGCCAGCAGTCTACAGAACAACTACGAGCAGTACTTC.

V and J are TRBV5-5 and TRBJ1-1; no clear D. The CDR3 length is 14 residues. Germline values: CDR1 SGHKS, CDR2 YYEKEE (reference sequence). Trimming left V 5 bases short and J 0 bases short, with 11 bases between. The CDR3 here is CASSFTAMNTEAFF. CDR3 in DNA: TGTGCCAGCAGTTTTACAGCGATGAACACTGAAGCTTTCTTT. Full variable domain (outside the CDR3, taken from reference TRBV5-5 and TRBJ1-1): DAGVTQSPTHLIKTRGQQVTLRCSPISGHKSVSWYQQVLGQGPQFIFQYYEKEERGRGNFPDRFSARQFPNYSSELNVNALLLGDSALYLCASSFTAMNTEAFFGQGTRLTVV.

The V call is TRBV6-5, the J call TRBJ1-1, with D uncertain. The germline V and J ends were trimmed by 6 bases and 6 bases, with 17 bases remaining between them. This CDR3 spans 14 amino acids. The V gene's germline CDR1 is MNHEY and CDR2 SVGAGI. The CDR3 protein is CASRVTEGYAEAFF. The DNA for the CDR3 is TGTGCCAGCAGAGTTACAGAAGGATATGCTGAAGCTTTCTTT.

The chain couples TRBV2 to TRBJ2-3, with 11 bases fitting TRBD2. Trimming cost V 10 bases and J 6 bases; bases outside gene matches: 3. Germline loops: CDR1 SNHLY, CDR2 FYNNEI. The CDR3 has 12 residues. DNA of the CDR3: TGTGCCAAGACTAGCGGGGCCGATACGCAGTATTTT. Translated, it gives CAKTSGADTQYF.

J is TRBJ2-1 and V is TRBV11-1; TRBD2 matches at 12 bases. The CDR3 has 15 residues. Per the germline V gene, CDR1 is SGHAT and CDR2 is FQDESV (reference sequence). Trimming at V came to 3 bases and at J to 9 bases, leaving 6 bases not matched to a gene. CDR3 residues: CASSFSSGGAVEQFF. The CDR3 DNA reads as TGTGCCAGCAGCTTCTCTAGCGGGGGGGCCGTTGAGCAGTTCTTC.

The J gene is TRBJ2-1, the V gene TRBV11-3; D is uncertain. Trimming removed 0 bases from V and 0 bases from J, with 6 bases in between. Germline CDR1 reads SGHNT; CDR2 reads YENEEA. This CDR3 contains 15 residues. The CDR3 nucleotides read TGTGCCAGCAGCTTAGATTTTGGCTCCTACAATGAGCAGTTCTTC. This gives the protein CASSLDFGSYNEQFF.

The J gene is TRBJ2-7, the V gene TRBV5-1; 9 bases line up with TRBD2. This CDR3 is 15 amino acids long. Germline lookup yields CDR1 SGHRS and CDR2 YFSETQ. V was pared by 7 bases and J by 2 bases, with 10 bases of the junction left unmatched. The CDR3 nucleotides read TGCGCCAGCGCCAACGTAGCGGGGGACACCTACGAGCAGTACGTC. This encodes CASANVAGDTYEQYV.

The chain has TRBV27 and TRBJ2-1; 7 bases match TRBD1. V shed 3 bases and J 5 bases; nucleotides not matched to a gene: 7. The CDR3 is made up of 15 amino acids. Germline V gene data show CDR1 as MNHEY and CDR2 as SMNVEV (reference sequence). The CDR3 loop is CASSFLPDRNNEQFF. The DNA of the CDR3 is TGTGCCAGCAGTTTTTTGCCGGACAGGAACAATGAGCAGTTCTTC.

The genes are TRBV5-8 and TRBJ2-5; tentative D call: TRBD2 (6 bases). The CDR3 covers 16 residues. Trimming cost V 4 bases and J 1 base, with 17 bases left between them. Germline CDR1 and CDR2: SGHTS and YDEGEE. CDR3 in DNA: TGTGCCAGCAGCCCATCGAGCGGGCGCCTCCAAGAGACCCAGTACTTC. This sequence encodes CASSPSSGRLQETQYF.

The V and J genes are TRBV5-1 and TRBJ1-3, with a tentative D call TRBD1 (5 bases). Between the trimmed V and J ends, which lost 4 bases and 0 bases, there was a span of 14 bases. The CDR3 has 16 amino acids. The germline V gene encodes CDR1 SGHRS and CDR2 YFSETQ. The CDR3 protein is CASSPSGTDSGNTIYF. The CDR3 DNA is TGCGCCAGCAGCCCGAGCGGGACGGACTCTGGAAACACCATATATTTT. Using reference TRBV5-1 and TRBJ1-3 for the parts outside the CDR3, the full variable domain is KAGVTQTPRYLIKTRGQQVTLSCSPISGHRSVSWYQQTPGQGLQFLFEYFSETQRNKGNFPGRFSGRQFSNSRSEMNVSTLELGDSALYLCASSPSGTDSGNTIYFGEGSWLTVV.

The rearrangement links TRBV5-4 to TRBJ2-1; the D call may be TRBD1 or TRBD2 (6 bases each). Germline loops: CDR1 SGHNT, CDR2 YYREEE (reference sequence). The CDR3 extends over 16 amino acids. The V gene lost 4 bases and the J gene lost 2 bases, with 16 bases spanning the gap. The CDR3 sequence is CASSPPGASPYNEQFF. DNA for the CDR3: TGTGCCAGCAGCCCGCCGGGGGCTAGCCCCTACAATGAGCAGTTCTTC.

This clone appeared a few times. This chain links TRBV5-1 with TRBJ1-1; TRBD1 might be the D (6 bases). Per the germline V gene, CDR1 is SGHRS and CDR2 is YFSETQ. The CDR3 is 14 residues long. Trimming shortened V by 2 bases and J by 0 bases, and 8 bases separated the two germline ends. The chain's CDR3 is CASSFTGLNTEAFF. In DNA, the CDR3 is TGCGCCAGCAGCTTCACAGGGTTGAACACTGAAGCTTTCTTT.

The J gene is TRBJ1-2, the V gene TRBV6-1; the D is unclear. This CDR3 has 17 amino acids. Trimming left V 1 base short and J 0 bases short, with 15 bases between. Germline CDR1 and CDR2: MNHNS and SASEGT. CDR3 coding DNA: TGTGCCAGCAGTGAAGTTCAGGTTACCTTCACTAACTATGGCTACACCTTC. Amino acids: CASSEVQVTFTNYGYTF.

V usage is TRBV7-8 and J usage is TRBJ1-4, with D unresolved. V lost 5 bases and J 8 bases, leaving 18 bases between the germline ends. In germline, CDR1 is SGHVS, CDR2 FQNEAQ. CDR3 length: 15 amino acids. In nucleotides, the CDR3 is TGTGCCAGCAGCCCCTCGGGAGGGATAAGAGAAAAACTGTTTTTT. It codes for CASSPSGGIREKLFF.

The rearrangement uses TRBV7-3 and TRBJ1-1, with D possibly being TRBD1 (6 bases). V was pared by 0 bases and J by 0 bases, with 20 bases between. The CDR3 has 19 amino acids. The germline gives CDR1 SGHTA, CDR2 FQGTGA. In DNA, the CDR3 is TGTGCCAGCAGCTTAACATGGGGGGCAGGTTCTCAGATGAACACTGAAGCTTTCTTT. Protein: CASSLTWGAGSQMNTEAFF.

This clone was counted a few times. The chain combines TRBV4-2 with TRBJ2-5; D gene ambiguous. There are 13 residues in the CDR3. The V end lost 3 bases, the J end lost 1 base, and 6 bases lay between the germline ends. The germline V gene has CDR1 LGHNA and CDR2 YNFKEQ. CDR3 sequence: CASSQTRQETQYF. CDR3 sequence (DNA): TGTGCCAGCAGCCAGACTCGCCAAGAGACCCAGTACTTC.

The chain is built from TRBV6-5 and TRBJ1-6; D remains ambiguous. Germline V CDR1 and CDR2: MNHEY, SVGAGI. This CDR3 spans 14 amino acids. V lost 7 bases and J 8 bases, leaving 15 bases between the germline ends. The CDR3 sequence is CASNPFSSYSPLHF. The CDR3 DNA follows: TGTGCCAGCAATCCATTCTCCTCCTATTCACCCCTCCACTTT.